This T cell receptor beta chain was captured in a study of cytomegalovirus exposure and HLA in healthy donors. V trimming: 0 bases; J trimming: 3 bases; junction bases outside the gene matches: 8. The length of the CDR3 is 17 residues. Germline-derived CDR1 and CDR2 are MRHNA and SNTAGT. Primers: 60 Vbeta forward and 13 Jbeta reverse. Sequencing used immunoSEQ multiplex PCR; TCRdb keeps in-frame clones, though not all of them. Here the sample spans 100,000 to 150,000 clones, 83% being singletons. The receptor was isolated from a woman in her forties in good health and CMV-seropositive. Sample: PBMCs. The chain has TRBV6-4 and TRBJ2-1; 7 bases match TRBD2. The CDR3 DNA sequence: TGTGCCAGCAGTGACTCGATGCGGGAGATATTCTACAATGAGCAGTTCTTC. This encodes CASSDSMREIFYNEQFF.